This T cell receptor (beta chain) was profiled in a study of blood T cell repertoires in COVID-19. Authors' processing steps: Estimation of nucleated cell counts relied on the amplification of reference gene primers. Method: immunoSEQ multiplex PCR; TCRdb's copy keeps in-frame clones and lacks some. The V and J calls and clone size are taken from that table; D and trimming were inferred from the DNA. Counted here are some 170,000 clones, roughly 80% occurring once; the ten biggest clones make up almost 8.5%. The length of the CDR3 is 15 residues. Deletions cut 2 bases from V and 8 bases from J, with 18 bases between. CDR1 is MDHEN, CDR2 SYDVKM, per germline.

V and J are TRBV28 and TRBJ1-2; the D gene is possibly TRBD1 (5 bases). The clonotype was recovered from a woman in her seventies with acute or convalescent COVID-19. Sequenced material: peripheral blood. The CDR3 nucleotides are TGTGCCAGCAGTTTAAGCGACAGTTTTAGAACGGGCTACACCTTC. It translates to CASSLSDSFRTGYTF.